This T cell receptor (beta chain) was captured in a study of vaccination effects on CD4 cells after COVID-19. Background on the study: The second dose preceded post-vaccine samples by a median of 72 days.

This clone appeared once. The antigen is unknown. Repertoires were generated with immunoSEQ multiplex PCR, while TCRdb's copy carries only in-frame clones and drops some. The data contain fewer than 50,000 clones, roughly four fifths of them singletons. The study's findings and limits: Long after vaccination, the clones induced by infection and by vaccine shrank markedly in size.

Viral peptide pool expansion of antigen-specific CD4+ T cells preceded sequencing in the ViraFEST assay. Researchers isolated CD4+ T cells once roughly ten days of culture had elapsed. As their vaccination, participants received two doses of either BNT162b2 or mRNA-1273. On days 3 and 7, fresh IL-2 medium replaced half the medium. This sample comprised CD4+ T cells from PBMCs cultured with HCoV-NL63 spike peptides, obtained after COVID-19 vaccination. The sequence was collected from a human donor who received a COVID-19 vaccine. Some clones in this sample may be carry-over from other donors' samples.

CDR3 sequence: CASIPRQEGNTIYF. CDR3 DNA sequence: TGTGCCAGCATCCCCAGGCAAGAAGGAAACACCATATATTTT. The J gene is TRBJ1-3, the V gene TRBV14; D unclear. The CDR3 spans 14 residues. Per the germline V gene, CDR1 is SGHDN and CDR2 is FVKESK. With 7 bases removed from V and 4 bases from J, the gap between germline ends came to 14 bases. Filled out from reference TRBV14 and TRBJ1-3, the complete variable domain reads EAGVTQFPSHSVIEKGQTVTLRCDPISGHDNLYWYRRVMGKEIKFLLHFVKESKQDESGMPNNRFLAERTGGTYSTLKVQPAELEDSGVYFCASIPRQEGNTIYFGEGSWLTVV.